One T cell receptor (beta chain) is described in this entry. This clonotype was seen many times. What antigen it recognizes has not been identified. There are no base qualities to consult, and no much larger clone falls within one base. The sample's time point label, decoded: newly diagnosed GD, antithyroid drugs for less than 3 months. For both TCR sequencing and RNA sequencing, RNA was extracted from PBMCs in TRIzol. The diagnosis of Graves' disease followed American Thyroid Association guidelines. Patients for the study were recruited at an endocrinology department in Xi'an, China. Each patient gave 7 to 9.5 milliliters of peripheral blood, collected in an EDTA anticoagulant tube. PBMCs were isolated by Ficoll Paque Plus density gradient separation without further T cell sorting. An Agilent 2100 Bioanalyzer and agarose gel were used to check RNA quality, and a NanoDrop 2000 was used to measure RNA concentration.

The source of the sample is a study of regulatory T cells in long-lasting Graves disease (dated by TCRdb to 2020 to 2022). As for the study more broadly: Antithyroid drugs had been taken for less than 3 months by newly diagnosed Graves' disease patients. Peripheral blood TCR sequencing and RNA sequencing compared persistent Graves' disease patients with newly diagnosed Graves' disease patients. A total of approximately 35 samples underwent TCR sequencing: 13 from persistent and about 20 from newly diagnosed Graves' disease patients. The study took place in China and was registered as a clinical trial.

Overall results and qualifications from the work: Compared with newly diagnosed patients, persistent Graves' disease patients had lower TCR Shannon entropy and fewer highly expanded clones, which suggests clonal expansion. Sequencing and analysis were limited to the TCR beta chain. Persistent disease showed preferential use of TRBV28, TRBJ1-2 and TRBJ2-5, whereas newly diagnosed disease favored TRBV20-1 and TRBJ2-1. Peripheral blood alone was examined, since thyroid tissue, which constituted the primary lesion, could not be accessed. The small sample size was acknowledged by the authors as a limitation that may reduce accuracy. Patients with persistent disease shared more public clonotypes (approximately 2,500) than newly diagnosed patients did (around 980).

From a lookup of the germline V gene (reference sequence), CDR1 and CDR2 are LNHDA and SQIVND. From cysteine to phenylalanine, the CDR3 is 16 amino acids long. Only the CDR3 region is kept as DNA, spanning 48 bases read in frame from base 1. Trimming takes 3 bases from V and 2 bases from J, and the germline ends sit 11 bases apart. The library was produced with multiplex PCR. This sample was sequenced with an Illumina HiSeq 4000. To build TCR beta libraries, CDR3 regions were amplified by Arm-PCR using iRepertoire HTBI primers. Gel purification was performed on PCR products prior to sequencing. The paper's data handling went like this. Gene usage analysis of CDR3 amino acid clonotypes relied on the 60 or so TRBV and about 15 TRBJ segments identified across samples. Filtered high-quality paired reads were merged into contigs using COPE and FqMerger. BLAST was used to align contigs to IMGT TRBV, TRBD and TRBJ reference genes, with CDR3 defined following IMGT. Clonotypes above 0.1% frequency were classified as highly expanded clones. Shannon entropy was used to measure repertoire diversity, and the Gini coefficient was used to measure V-J evenness. Clonotypes shared by more than one individual were considered public. TCRdb trimmed public reads at Q25 via fastp, called clones via MiXCR and kept in-frame beta chains. CDR3 protein sequences are deduplicated, and each keeps its most common genes and DNA. The V and J calls were not made by the authors but by TCRdb's processing. In all, the sample holds hundreds of thousands of distinct CDR3 sequences, and roughly 18% of those were seen once. Of the sample, around 36% falls within the top ten clones.

This TCR came from a female donor with Graves disease. Sequencing was performed on peripheral blood mononuclear cells (PBMCs), taken at new diagnosis, from a patient treated with antithyroid drugs. The rearranged segments are TRBV19 and TRBJ2-6; the D gene is perhaps TRBD2, on 5 matching bases. The CDR3 region has the sequence CASSILPGAGANVLTF. The DNA sequence is as follows: TGTGCCAGTAGTATTTTGCCCGGGGCTGGGGCCAACGTCCTGACTTTC. This CDR3, with the reference TRBV19 and TRBJ2-6 proteins standing in past its ends, gives the full variable domain DGGITQSPKYLFRKEGQNVTLSCEQNLNHDAMYWYRQDPGQGLRLIYYSQIVNDFQKGDIAEGYSVSREKKESFPLTVTSAQKNPTAFYLCASSILPGAGANVLTFGAGSRLTVL.